This T cell receptor beta chain comes out of a study of T cells after yellow fever vaccination. One entry per CDR3 protein results from TCRdb running MiXCR on the 5' RACE reads. Of around 600,000 distinct CDR3 sequences listed, roughly an eighth are singletons. This clonotype has more than one count but fewer than ten. In germline, CDR1 is SEHNR, CDR2 FQNEAQ (reference sequence). CDR3 size: 13 residues. The germline V and J ends were trimmed by 2 bases and 7 bases, with 9 bases remaining between them. Sequencing used PBMCs, obtained on the day of the yellow fever booster vaccination. The J gene is TRBJ1-5, the V gene TRBV7-9; D unclear. This clonotype was sampled from a man aged 25 to 40 who received the YFV17D yellow fever vaccine. Here the CDR3 reads CASSLKREQPQHF. DNA of the CDR3: TGTGCCAGCAGCTTAAAGCGGGAGCAGCCCCAGCATTTT.